This T cell receptor beta chain was identified during a study of CD8+CD57+ T cells in acquired aplastic anemia. About the research overall: Average DNA yield from sorted CD4+ and CD8+ cells was approximately 3 ug.

TCR beta VDJ and CDR3 profiles were obtained from a genomic DNA template. TCRdb independently ran MiXCR on the reads; one entry per CDR3 protein. The table shows some 150,000 distinct CDR3 sequences, with approximately 52% occurring only once. J gave up 2 bases and V 7 bases, and 2 bases lay outside the gene matches. This CDR3 comprises 13 residues. Germline assignment: CDR1 LNHDA and CDR2 SQIVND (reference sequence). All patients picked for sequencing had shown, by flow cytometry, an expansion of CD8+CD57+ cells. Among the patients, all had severe acquired aplastic anemia. The V gene is TRBV19, the J gene TRBJ1-2; TRBD1 matches 9 bases. The origin of this receptor is a human donor with aplastic anemia. The material sequenced was sorted CD4+, CD8+, or CD8+CD57+ T cells (not recorded which) from PBMCs. CDR3 region: CASIGTGNYGYTF. The CDR3 bases are TGTGCCAGTATAGGGACAGGGAACTATGGCTACACCTTC.